This T cell receptor (beta chain) was sequenced for a study of T cell repertoires in cytomegalovirus infection. Study-wide background: From public TCR beta signatures came an indication of both CMV infection and matching HLA type.

This CDR3 spans 11 amino acids. Looked up from germline, CDR1 is MNHEY and CDR2 is SVGEGT. MiXCR, applied by TCRdb to the reads, yields one record per CDR3 protein. The sample lists some 350,000 distinct CDR3 sequences; roughly 34% were seen once. Study-wide points: Cumulated frequencies of public TCR beta families served to identify carriers of CMV plus the relevant HLA. The ex vivo response showed dominance by HLA-C-restricted CMV-specific TCR beta clonotypes.

Points on this clonotype: Its antigen is undetermined. One end of the junction fails to match germline, which may point to a read error.

This sequence was found in a human donor in good health (CMV status not recorded). Some clones in this sample may be carry-over from other donors' samples. The chain uses TRBV6-2 or TRBV6-3 and TRBJ2-5; D is unclear. Sample: cultured PBMCs, taken from culture after CMV antigen stimulation. CDR3 loop: CASSRREAQYF. The CDR3 DNA reads TGTGCCAGCAGCAGAAGAGAGGCCCAGTACTTC.